The 11 T cell receptor beta chains reported below all come from one sample, sequenced in a study of Ad26.COV2.S vaccination and SARS-CoV-2 variants. Data came from immunoSEQ multiplex PCR; TCRdb stores just in-frame clones and leaves some out. The sample includes around 370,000 clones, roughly 94% of them seen just once. The specimen comprised peripheral blood, sampled after recovery from COVID-19. These receptors were taken from a human donor who had recovered from COVID-19.

The chain joins TRBV5-4 to TRBJ1-3; D may be TRBD1 (6 bases). The CDR3 spans 15 residues. The ends were cut back, 2 bases at V and 4 bases at J, with 13 bases in the middle. Germline lookup yields CDR1 SGHNT and CDR2 YYREEE (reference sequence). CDR3 nucleotides: TGTGCCAGCAGCTTAACGGCAGGGACAGGAAACACCATATATTTT. This gives the protein CASSLTAGTGNTIYF.

This clone was seen a handful of times. This rearrangement joins TRBV2 to TRBJ1-5; D is possibly TRBD1 (6 bases). The CDR3 length is 15 residues. Germline V gene data show CDR1 as SNHLY and CDR2 as FYNNEI. Deletions cut 7 bases from V and 3 bases from J, with 16 bases between. CDR3 sequence: CASTAYGTNNQPQHF. As DNA, the CDR3 is TGTGCCAGCACCGCCTACGGGACAAACAATCAGCCCCAGCATTTT.

This chain joins TRBV21-1 and TRBJ1-4. TRBV21-1 is classified as a pseudogene. The CDR3 has 10 residues. CDR3 sequence (DNA): TGTGCCAGCAGCAAGGAAAAACTGTTTTTT. Its protein product is CASSKEKLFF.

The chain joins TRBV27 to TRBJ1-1, with D unresolved. The CDR3 length is 13 residues. Germline V lookup: CDR1 MNHEY, CDR2 SMNVEV (reference sequence). Between the trimmed V and J ends, which lost 7 bases and 4 bases, there was a span of 13 bases. CDR3 nucleotide sequence: TGTGCCAGCACAGGCGGGGTCGGCACTGAAGCTTTCTTT. Encoded protein: CASTGGVGTEAFF.

V and J are TRBV10-1 and TRBJ2-2; D remains ambiguous. The V end lost 8 bases, the J end lost 5 bases, and 12 bases lay between the germline ends. Per germline, CDR1 WNHNN and CDR2 SYGVQD (reference sequence). The CDR3 runs 13 residues. CDR3 DNA: TGCGCCAGCCCCCGAGCCCTAACCGGGGAGCTGTTTTTT. Translating gives CASPRALTGELFF.

The chain recombines TRBV7-7 with TRBJ2-7, with TRBD1 matching 7 bases. V trimming: 5 bases; J trimming: 3 bases; junction bases outside the gene matches: 4. This CDR3 region has 13 residues. Germline CDR1 and CDR2: SSHAT and FNYEAQ (reference sequence). The CDR3 coding sequence is TGTGCCAGCAGCGTGGACAGGAGCTACGAGCAGTACTTC. Translated, it gives CASSVDRSYEQYF. Variable domain in full (rest from reference TRBV7-7 and TRBJ2-7): GAGVSQSPRYKVTKRGQDVTLRCDPISSHATLYWYQQALGQGPEFLTYFNYEAQPDKSGLPSDRFSAERPEGSISTLTIQRTEQRDSAMYRCASSVDRSYEQYFGPGTRLTVT.

V and J are TRBV5-5 and TRBJ2-4, with 11 bases identical to TRBD1. The CDR3 covers 17 residues. The germline gives CDR1 SGHKS, CDR2 YYEKEE (reference sequence). V lost 4 bases to trimming and J lost 5 bases; unmatched junction nucleotides: 11. CDR3 nucleotides: TGTGCCAGCAGCCTAAGGACAGGGGGCGGTTTAGAAAACATTCAGTACTTC. It translates to CASSLRTGGGLENIQYF.

The CDR3 loop reads CATSDWRAPDIQYF. Here the CDR3 DNA reads TGTGCCACCAGTGACTGGCGGGCACCGGACATTCAGTACTTC. The genes are TRBV24-1 and TRBJ2-4; D might be TRBD2 (5 bases). This CDR3 has 14 amino acids. The germline V and J ends were trimmed by 4 bases and 8 bases, with 14 bases remaining between them. Germline V gene lookup returns CDR1 KGHDR and CDR2 SFDVKD.

The chain is built from TRBV6-5 and TRBJ1-1; 7 nucleotides match TRBD1. With V trimmed by 7 bases and J by 8 bases, 13 bases remained unmatched. The CDR3 is made up of 14 amino acids. CDR1 and CDR2 from the germline V gene are MNHEY and SVGAGI. The CDR3 DNA reads TGTGCCAGCAACGAGGGACAGCCTCCCGAAGAAGCTTTCTTT. Translating it yields CASNEGQPPEEAFF.

The chain is built from TRBV19 and TRBJ1-2; 9 bases fit TRBD1. Germline CDR1 reads LNHDA; CDR2 reads SQIVND (reference sequence). The CDR3 sequence is 16 residues long. V was pared by 7 bases and J by 0 bases, with 9 bases of the junction left unmatched. CDR3 sequence reads: CASIETGGSPNYGYTF. Here the CDR3 DNA reads TGTGCCAGTATAGAGACAGGGGGAAGTCCTAACTATGGCTACACCTTC.

The chain combines TRBV9 with TRBJ2-1, with TRBD2 matching 9 bases. V lost 6 bases, J lost 8 bases, and 9 bases stayed unmatched. The CDR3 totals 14 residues. Germline values: CDR1 SGDLS, CDR2 YYNGEE. The CDR3 coding sequence is TGTGCCAGCACTAAGCGGGGGGCCACCGATGAGCAGTTCTTC. Protein product: CASTKRGATDEQFF.